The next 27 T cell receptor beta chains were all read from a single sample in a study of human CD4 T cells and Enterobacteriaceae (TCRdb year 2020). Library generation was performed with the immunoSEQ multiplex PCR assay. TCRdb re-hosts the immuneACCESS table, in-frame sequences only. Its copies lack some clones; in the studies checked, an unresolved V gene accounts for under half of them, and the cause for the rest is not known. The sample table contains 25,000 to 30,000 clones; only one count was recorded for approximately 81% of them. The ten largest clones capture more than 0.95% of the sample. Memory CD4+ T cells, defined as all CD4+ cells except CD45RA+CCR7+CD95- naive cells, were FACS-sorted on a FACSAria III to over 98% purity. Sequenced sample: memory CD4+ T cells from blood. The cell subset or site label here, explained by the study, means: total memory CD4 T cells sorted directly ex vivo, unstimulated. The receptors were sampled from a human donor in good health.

DNA for the CDR3: TGTGCCAGCAGTTTGGGCAGGGGGGACGAGCAGTACTTC. Translation: CASSLGRGDEQYF. V and J are TRBV27 and TRBJ2-7, with D perhaps matching TRBD1 (7 bases). This CDR3 contains 13 residues. Trimming took 3 bases from V and 5 from J, leaving 11 bases between them. CDR1 is MNHEY and CDR2 is SMNVEV in the germline V gene (reference sequence).

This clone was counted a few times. CDR3 sequence: CAVRVAGTIYEQYF. DNA of the CDR3: TGTGCCGTACGAGTTGCGGGAACCATCTACGAGCAGTACTTC. The chain is built from TRBV7-2 and TRBJ2-7, with TRBD2 as a possible D gene (6 bases). Germline V gives CDR1 SGHTA, CDR2 FQGNSA. Deletions cut 11 bases from V and 3 bases from J, with 20 bases between. The CDR3 sequence is 14 residues long. The full variable domain, in which reference TRBV7-2 and TRBJ2-7 provide the parts outside the CDR3, is GAGVSQSPSNKVTEKGKDVELRCDPISGHTALYWYRQSLGQGLEFLIYFQGNSAPDKSGLPSDRFSAERTGGSVSTLTIQRTQQEDSAVYLCAVRVAGTIYEQYFGPGTRLTVT.

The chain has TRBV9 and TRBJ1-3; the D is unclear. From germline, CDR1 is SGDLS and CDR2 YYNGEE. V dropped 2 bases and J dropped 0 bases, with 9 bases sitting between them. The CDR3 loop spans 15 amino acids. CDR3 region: CASSVSESSGNTIYF. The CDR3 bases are TGTGCCAGCAGCGTGTCGGAGAGCTCTGGAAACACCATATATTTT.

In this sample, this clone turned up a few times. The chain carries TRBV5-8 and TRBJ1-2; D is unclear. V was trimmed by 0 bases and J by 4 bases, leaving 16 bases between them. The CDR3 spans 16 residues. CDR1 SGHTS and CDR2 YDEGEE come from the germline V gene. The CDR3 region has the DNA TGTGCCAGCAGCTTGGATCGGATAGTGAACCTCTATGGCTACACCTTC. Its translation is CASSLDRIVNLYGYTF.

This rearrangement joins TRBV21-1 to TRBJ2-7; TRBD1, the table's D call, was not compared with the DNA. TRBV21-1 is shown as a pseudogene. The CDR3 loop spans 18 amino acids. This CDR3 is CASSNKVVGQSPWDEQYF. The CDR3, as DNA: TGTGCCAGCAGCAATAAGGTGGTAGGACAATCACCTTGGGACGAGCAGTACTTC.

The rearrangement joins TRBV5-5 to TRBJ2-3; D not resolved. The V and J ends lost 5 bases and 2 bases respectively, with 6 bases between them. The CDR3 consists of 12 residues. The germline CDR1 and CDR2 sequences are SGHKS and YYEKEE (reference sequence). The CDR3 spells CASRQSTDTQYF. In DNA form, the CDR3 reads TGTGCCAGCAGACAGTCCACAGATACGCAGTATTTT. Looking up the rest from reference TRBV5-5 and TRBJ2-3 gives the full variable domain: DAGVTQSPTHLIKTRGQQVTLRCSPISGHKSVSWYQQVLGQGPQFIFQYYEKEERGRGNFPDRFSARQFPNYSSELNVNALLLGDSALYLCASRQSTDTQYFGPGTRLTVL.

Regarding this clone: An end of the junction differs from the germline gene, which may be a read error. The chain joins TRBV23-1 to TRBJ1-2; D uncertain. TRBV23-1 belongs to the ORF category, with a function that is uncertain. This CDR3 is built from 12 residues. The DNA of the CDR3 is TGCGCCAGCAATCAATCAGATTATGGCTACACCTTC. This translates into CASNQSDYGYTF.

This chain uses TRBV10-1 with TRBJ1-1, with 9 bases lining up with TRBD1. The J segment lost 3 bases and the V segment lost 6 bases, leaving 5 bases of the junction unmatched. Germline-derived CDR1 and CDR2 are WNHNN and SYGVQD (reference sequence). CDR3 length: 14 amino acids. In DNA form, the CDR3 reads TGCGCCAGCAGCTCCGGGACAGGGTACACTGAAGCTTTCTTT. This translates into CASSSGTGYTEAFF.

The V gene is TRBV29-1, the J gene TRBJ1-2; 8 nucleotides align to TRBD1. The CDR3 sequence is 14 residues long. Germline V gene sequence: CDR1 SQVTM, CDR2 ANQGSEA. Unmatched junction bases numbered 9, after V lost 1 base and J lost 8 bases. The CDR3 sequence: CSVEGSGGSRGYTF. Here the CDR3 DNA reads TGCAGCGTTGAAGGCTCAGGGGGCTCTCGGGGCTACACCTTC.

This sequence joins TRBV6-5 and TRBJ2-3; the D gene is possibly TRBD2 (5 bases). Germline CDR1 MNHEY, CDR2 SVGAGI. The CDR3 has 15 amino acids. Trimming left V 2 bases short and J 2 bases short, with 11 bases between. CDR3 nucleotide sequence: TGTGCCAGCAGTTACCGGGGAAAGGACACAGATACGCAGTATTTT. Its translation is CASSYRGKDTDTQYF.

CDR3 loop: CASSGQGDGYTF. CDR3 sequence (DNA): TGTGCCAGCAGTGGACAGGGCGATGGCTACACCTTC. The chain is built from TRBV7-3 and TRBJ1-2; 8 bases agree with TRBD1. Germline assignment: CDR1 SGHTA and CDR2 FQGTGA. Trimming cost V 6 bases and J 6 bases; bases outside gene matches: 3. There are 12 residues in the CDR3.

The CDR3 sequence is CASTLGDRTVNEQFF. CDR3 in DNA: TGTGCCAGCACTTTGGGGGACAGAACCGTCAATGAGCAGTTCTTC. The V gene is TRBV27, the J gene TRBJ2-1, with 7 bases lining up with TRBD1. The CDR3 has 15 amino acids. CDR1 is MNHEY, CDR2 SMNVEV, per germline (reference sequence). Trimming at V came to 7 bases and at J to 6 bases, leaving 12 bases not matched to a gene.

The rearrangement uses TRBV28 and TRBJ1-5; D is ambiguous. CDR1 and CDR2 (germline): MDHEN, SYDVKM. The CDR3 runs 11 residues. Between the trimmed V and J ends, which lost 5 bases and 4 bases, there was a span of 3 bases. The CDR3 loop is CASSVNQPQHF. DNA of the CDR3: TGTGCCAGCAGTGTAAATCAGCCCCAGCATTTT.

CDR3 amino acids: CASSAGQGASYEQYF. The DNA for the CDR3 is TGTGCCAGCAGCGCCGGACAGGGGGCATCCTACGAGCAGTACTTC. The V and J genes are TRBV9 and TRBJ2-7, with 11 bases lining up with TRBD1. The CDR3 runs 15 residues. Losses at the gene ends were 3 bases for V and 1 base for J; bases not matched to a gene: 3. Germline V gene sequence: CDR1 SGDLS, CDR2 YYNGEE. The whole variable domain, remainder taken from reference TRBV9 and TRBJ2-7, is DSGVTQTPKHLITATGQRVTLRCSPRSGDLSVYWYQQSLDQGLQFLIQYYNGEERAKGNILERFSAQQFPDLHSELNLSSLELGDSALYFCASSAGQGASYEQYFGPGTRLTVT.

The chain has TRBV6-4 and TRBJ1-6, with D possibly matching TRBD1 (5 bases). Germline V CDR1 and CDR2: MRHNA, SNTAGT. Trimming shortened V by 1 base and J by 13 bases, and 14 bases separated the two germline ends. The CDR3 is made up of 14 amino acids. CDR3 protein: CASSDYQGVTPLHF. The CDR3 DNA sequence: TGTGCCAGCAGTGACTACCAGGGAGTCACCCCCCTCCACTTT.

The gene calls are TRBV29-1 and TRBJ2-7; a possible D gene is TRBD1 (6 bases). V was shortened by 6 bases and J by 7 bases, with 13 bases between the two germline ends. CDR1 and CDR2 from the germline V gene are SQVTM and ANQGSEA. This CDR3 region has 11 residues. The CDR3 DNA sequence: TGCAGCGTGGGGGACACGAAAGAGCAGTACTTC. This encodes CSVGDTKEQYF.

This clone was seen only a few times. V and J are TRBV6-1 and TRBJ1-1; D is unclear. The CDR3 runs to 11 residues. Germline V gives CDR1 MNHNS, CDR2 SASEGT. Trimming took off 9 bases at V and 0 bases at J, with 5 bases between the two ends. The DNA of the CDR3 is TGTGCCAGTACATTGAACACTGAAGCTTTCTTT. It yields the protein CASTLNTEAFF.

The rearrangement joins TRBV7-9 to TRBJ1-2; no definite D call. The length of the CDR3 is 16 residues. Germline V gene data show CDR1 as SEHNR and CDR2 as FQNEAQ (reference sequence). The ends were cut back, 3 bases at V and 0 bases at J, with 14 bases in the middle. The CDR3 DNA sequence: TGTGCCAGCAGCTTCCGCGCCGGAGGAACTAACTATGGCTACACCTTC. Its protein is CASSFRAGGTNYGYTF. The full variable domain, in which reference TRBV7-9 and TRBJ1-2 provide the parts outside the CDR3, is DTGVSQNPRHKITKRGQNVTFRCDPISEHNRLYWYRQTLGQGPEFLTYFQNEAQLEKSRLLSDRFSAERPKGSFSTLEIQRTEQGDSAMYLCASSFRAGGTNYGYTFGSGTRLTVV.

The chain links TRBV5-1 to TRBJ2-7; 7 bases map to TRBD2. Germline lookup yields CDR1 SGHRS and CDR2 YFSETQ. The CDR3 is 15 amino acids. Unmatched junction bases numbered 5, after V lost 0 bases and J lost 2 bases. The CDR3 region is CASSLVAGPTYEQYF. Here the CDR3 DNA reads TGCGCCAGCAGCTTGGTAGCGGGCCCCACCTACGAGCAGTACTTC.

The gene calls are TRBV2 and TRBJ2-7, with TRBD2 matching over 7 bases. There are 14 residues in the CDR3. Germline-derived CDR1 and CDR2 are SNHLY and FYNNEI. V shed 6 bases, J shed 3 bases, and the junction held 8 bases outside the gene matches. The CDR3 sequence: CASRRAGTGYEQYF. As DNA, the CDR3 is TGTGCCAGCAGAAGAGCGGGGACGGGCTACGAGCAGTACTTC.

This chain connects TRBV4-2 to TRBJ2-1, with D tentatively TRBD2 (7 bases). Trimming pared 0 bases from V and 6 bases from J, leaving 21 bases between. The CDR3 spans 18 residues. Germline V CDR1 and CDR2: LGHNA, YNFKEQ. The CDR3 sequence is CASSQDRGRGAVGNEQFF. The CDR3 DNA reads TGTGCCAGCAGCCAAGATCGCGGCCGGGGGGCCGTAGGCAATGAGCAGTTCTTC.

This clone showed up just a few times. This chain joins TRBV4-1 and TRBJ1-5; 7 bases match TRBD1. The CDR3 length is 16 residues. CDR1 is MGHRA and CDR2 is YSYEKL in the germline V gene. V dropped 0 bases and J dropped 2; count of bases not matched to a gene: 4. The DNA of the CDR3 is TGCGCCAGCAGCCAAGATCTCCAGGGGGGCAATCAGCCCCAGCATTTT. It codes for CASSQDLQGGNQPQHF.

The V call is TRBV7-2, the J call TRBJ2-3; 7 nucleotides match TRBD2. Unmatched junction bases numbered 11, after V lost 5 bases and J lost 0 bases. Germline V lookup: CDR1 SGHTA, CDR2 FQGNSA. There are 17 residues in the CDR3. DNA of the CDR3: TGTGCCAGCAGCAGGGGCGGGAGACAGACTAGCACAGATACGCAGTATTTT. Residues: CASSRGGRQTSTDTQYF.

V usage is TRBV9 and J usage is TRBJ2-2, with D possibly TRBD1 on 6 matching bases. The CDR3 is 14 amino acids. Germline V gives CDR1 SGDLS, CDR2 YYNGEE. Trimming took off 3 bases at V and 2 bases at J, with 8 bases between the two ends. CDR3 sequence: CASSAQGNTGELFF. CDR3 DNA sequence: TGTGCCAGCAGCGCACAGGGAAACACCGGGGAGCTGTTTTTT.

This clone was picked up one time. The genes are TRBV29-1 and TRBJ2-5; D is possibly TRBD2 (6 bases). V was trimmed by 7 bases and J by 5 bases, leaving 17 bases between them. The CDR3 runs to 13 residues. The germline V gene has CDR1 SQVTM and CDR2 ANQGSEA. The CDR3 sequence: CSAGGRGTETQYF. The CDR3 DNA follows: TGCAGCGCCGGTGGTCGGGGGACGGAGACCCAGTACTTC.

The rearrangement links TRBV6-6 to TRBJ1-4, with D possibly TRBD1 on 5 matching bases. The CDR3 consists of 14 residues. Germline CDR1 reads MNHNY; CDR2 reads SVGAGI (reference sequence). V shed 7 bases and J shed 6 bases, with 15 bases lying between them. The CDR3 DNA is TGTGCCAGCATCCTATCCGGGACGGATGAAAAACTGTTTTTT. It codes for CASILSGTDEKLFF.

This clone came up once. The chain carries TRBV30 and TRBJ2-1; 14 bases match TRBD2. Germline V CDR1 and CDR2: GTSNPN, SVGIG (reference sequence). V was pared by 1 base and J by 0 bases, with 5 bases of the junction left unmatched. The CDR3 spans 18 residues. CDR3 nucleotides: TGTGCCTGGAGTGCCCGAGGACTAGCGGGGGGCTCCTACAATGAGCAGTTCTTC. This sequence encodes CAWSARGLAGGSYNEQFF.